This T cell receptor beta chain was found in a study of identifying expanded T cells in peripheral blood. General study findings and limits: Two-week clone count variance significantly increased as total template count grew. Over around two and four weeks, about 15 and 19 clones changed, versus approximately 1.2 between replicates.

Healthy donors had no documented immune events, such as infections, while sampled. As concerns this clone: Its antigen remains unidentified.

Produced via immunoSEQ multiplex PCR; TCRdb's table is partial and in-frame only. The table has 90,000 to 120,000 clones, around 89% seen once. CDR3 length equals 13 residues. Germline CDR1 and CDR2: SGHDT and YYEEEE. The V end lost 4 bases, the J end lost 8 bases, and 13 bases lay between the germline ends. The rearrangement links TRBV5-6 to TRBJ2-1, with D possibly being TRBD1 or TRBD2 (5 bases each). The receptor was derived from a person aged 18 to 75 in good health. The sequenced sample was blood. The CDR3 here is CASSTGQGYEQFF. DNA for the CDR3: TGTGCCAGCAGCACGGGGCAGGGTTATGAGCAGTTCTTC.